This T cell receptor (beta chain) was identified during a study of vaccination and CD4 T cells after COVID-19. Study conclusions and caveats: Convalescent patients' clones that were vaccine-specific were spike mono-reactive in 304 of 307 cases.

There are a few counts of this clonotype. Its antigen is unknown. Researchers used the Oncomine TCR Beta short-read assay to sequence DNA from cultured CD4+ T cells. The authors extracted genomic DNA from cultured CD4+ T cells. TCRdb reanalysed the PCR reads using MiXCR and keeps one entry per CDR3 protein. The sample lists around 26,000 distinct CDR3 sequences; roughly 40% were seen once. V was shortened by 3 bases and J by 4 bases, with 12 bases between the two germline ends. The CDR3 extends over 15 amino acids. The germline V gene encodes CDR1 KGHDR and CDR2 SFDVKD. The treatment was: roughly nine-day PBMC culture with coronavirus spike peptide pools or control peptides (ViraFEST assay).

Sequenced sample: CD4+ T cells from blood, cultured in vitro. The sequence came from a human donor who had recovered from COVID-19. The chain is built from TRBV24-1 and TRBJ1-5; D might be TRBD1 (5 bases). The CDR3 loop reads CATSDPSKGNQPQHF. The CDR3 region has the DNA TGTGCCACCAGTGATCCGTCTAAGGGGAATCAGCCCCAGCATTTT.